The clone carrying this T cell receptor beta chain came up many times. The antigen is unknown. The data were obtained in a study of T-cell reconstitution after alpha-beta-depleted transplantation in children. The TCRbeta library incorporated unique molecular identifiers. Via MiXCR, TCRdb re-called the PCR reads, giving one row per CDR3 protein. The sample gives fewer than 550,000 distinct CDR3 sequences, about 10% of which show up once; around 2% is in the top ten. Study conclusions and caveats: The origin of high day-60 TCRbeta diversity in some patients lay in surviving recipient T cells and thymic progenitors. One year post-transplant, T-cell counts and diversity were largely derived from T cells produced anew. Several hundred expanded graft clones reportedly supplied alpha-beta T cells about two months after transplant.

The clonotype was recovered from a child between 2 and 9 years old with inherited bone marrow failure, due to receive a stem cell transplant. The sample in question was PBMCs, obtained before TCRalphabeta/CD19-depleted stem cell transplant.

In DNA form, the CDR3 reads TGTGCCAGCAGAAAGGACAGGGGGAACTATGGCTACACCTTC. This translates into CASRKDRGNYGYTF. The V and J genes are TRBV6-1 and TRBJ1-2; 10 bases align to TRBD1. Germline CDR1 and CDR2: MNHNS and SASEGT. CDR3 length: 14 amino acids. The J segment lost 2 bases and the V segment lost 6 bases, leaving 3 bases of the junction unmatched.